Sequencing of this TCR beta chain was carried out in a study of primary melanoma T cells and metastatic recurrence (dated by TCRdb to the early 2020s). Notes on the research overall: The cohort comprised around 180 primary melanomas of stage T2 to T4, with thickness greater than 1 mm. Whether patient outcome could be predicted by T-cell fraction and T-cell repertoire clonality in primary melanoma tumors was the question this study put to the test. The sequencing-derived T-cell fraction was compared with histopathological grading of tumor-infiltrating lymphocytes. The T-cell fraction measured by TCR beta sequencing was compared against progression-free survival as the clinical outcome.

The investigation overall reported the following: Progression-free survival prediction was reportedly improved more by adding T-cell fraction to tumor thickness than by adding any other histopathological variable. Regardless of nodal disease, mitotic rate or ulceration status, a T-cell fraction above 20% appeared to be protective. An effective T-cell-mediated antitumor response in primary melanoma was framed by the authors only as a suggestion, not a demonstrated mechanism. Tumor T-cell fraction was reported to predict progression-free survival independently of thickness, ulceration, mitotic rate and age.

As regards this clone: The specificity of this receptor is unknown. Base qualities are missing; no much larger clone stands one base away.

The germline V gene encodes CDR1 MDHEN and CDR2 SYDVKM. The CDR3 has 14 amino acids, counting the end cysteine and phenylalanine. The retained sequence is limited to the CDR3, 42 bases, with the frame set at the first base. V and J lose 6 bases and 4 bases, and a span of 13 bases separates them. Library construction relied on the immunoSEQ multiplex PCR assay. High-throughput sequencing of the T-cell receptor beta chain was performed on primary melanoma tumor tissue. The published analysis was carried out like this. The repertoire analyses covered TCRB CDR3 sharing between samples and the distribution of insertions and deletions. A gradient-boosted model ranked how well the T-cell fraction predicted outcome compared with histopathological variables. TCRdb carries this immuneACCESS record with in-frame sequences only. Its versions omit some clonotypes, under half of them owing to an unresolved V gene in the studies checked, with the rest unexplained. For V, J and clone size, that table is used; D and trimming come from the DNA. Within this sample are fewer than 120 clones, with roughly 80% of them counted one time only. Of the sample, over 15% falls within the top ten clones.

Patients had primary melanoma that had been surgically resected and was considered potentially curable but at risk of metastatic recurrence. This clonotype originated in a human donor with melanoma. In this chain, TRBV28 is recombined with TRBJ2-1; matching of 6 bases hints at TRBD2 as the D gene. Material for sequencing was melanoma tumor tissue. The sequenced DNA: TGTGCCAGCAGAAAGGGACTGAGGTACAATGAGCAGTTCTTC. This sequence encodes CASRKGLRYNEQFF.